Below are 10 T cell receptor beta chains sequenced from a single sample in a study of response to subunit inactivated influenza vaccine. Each CDR3 protein gets one entry after TCRdb re-called the RT-PCR reads with MiXCR. The profile shows roughly 500,000 distinct CDR3 sequences, 15% to 20% of them singletons. Here the sequenced sample was CD4+ T cells sorted from PBMCs, taken less than 30 months after vaccination. Source of these receptors: a man aged 50 to 75 who received an inactivated influenza vaccine.

The chain carries TRBV20-1 and TRBJ2-5; 8 bases are shared with TRBD2. Germline CDR1 and CDR2: DFQATT and SNEGSKA (reference sequence). V dropped 5 bases and J dropped 5; count of bases not matched to a gene: 10. CDR3 length: 14 amino acids. The CDR3 protein is CSAAVFAGGETQYF. The CDR3 nucleotides read TGCAGTGCTGCCGTTTTTGCGGGGGGCGAGACCCAGTACTTC.

This clonotype was detected a few times. The V gene is TRBV7-8, the J gene TRBJ1-5, with D hard to call. CDR1 and CDR2 from the germline V gene are SGHVS and FQNEAQ. CDR3 length: 15 amino acids. V was pared by 1 base and J by 4 bases, with 11 bases between. CDR3 in amino acids: CASSLDGGVNQPQHF. CDR3 nucleotide sequence: TGTGCCAGCAGCTTAGATGGTGGGGTAAATCAGCCCCAGCATTTT.

The sample holds many counts of this clonotype. The chain couples TRBV4-3 to TRBJ2-5; tentatively, D is TRBD1 or TRBD2 (5 bases each). The CDR3 covers 13 residues. With 4 bases removed from V and 5 bases from J, the gap between germline ends came to 11 bases. Per the germline V gene, CDR1 is LGHNA and CDR2 is YSLEER. CDR3 amino acids: CASSPNWGETQYF. Written as DNA, the CDR3 is TGCGCCAGCAGCCCCAACTGGGGGGAGACCCAGTACTTC.

This sequence joins TRBV12-3 or TRBV12-4 and TRBJ2-3, with 7 bases that match TRBD2. This CDR3 has 14 amino acids. Losses at the gene ends were 3 bases for V and 6 bases for J; bases not matched to a gene: 6. The CDR3 is CASSFRLADDTQYF. In DNA, the CDR3 is TGTGCCAGCAGTTTTAGGCTAGCGGACGATACGCAGTATTTT.

This clonotype was observed a handful of times. The junction differs from germline at one of its ends, possibly a read error. The chain is built from TRBV5-5 and TRBJ2-7; weak D call: TRBD2 (6 bases). CDR1 and CDR2 from the germline V gene are SGHKS and YYEKEE (reference sequence). The CDR3 extends over 13 amino acids. The CDR3 sequence: CASNLRGTYEQYF. The DNA for the CDR3 is TGTGCCAGCAACTTGCGGGGAACCTACGAGCAGTACTTC.

This clonotype was counted only a few times. The chain is built from TRBV7-8 and TRBJ2-7; D possibly corresponds to TRBD2 (6 bases). The CDR3 is 17 residues long. The germline gives CDR1 SGHVS, CDR2 FQNEAQ. Trimming stripped 5 bases from V and 5 bases from J, with 25 bases between. In DNA, the CDR3 is TGTGCCAGCAGCACTATTCCGGGACTCGCTCCCCTCCACGAGCAGTACTTC. This translates into CASSTIPGLAPLHEQYF.

This chain links TRBV11-1 with TRBJ2-5; 13 nucleotides agree with TRBD2. This CDR3 has 19 residues. Germline CDR1 SGHAT, CDR2 FQDESV (reference sequence). With 0 bases clipped from V and 0 bases from J, the junction kept 7 bases outside the gene matches. CDR3 sequence (DNA): TGTGCCAGCAGCTTAGCTGGGTGGACTAGCGGGAGTCACCAAGAGACCCAGTACTTC. Amino acids: CASSLAGWTSGSHQETQYF. Full variable domain (remainder filled in from reference TRBV11-1 and TRBJ2-5): EAEVAQSPRYKITEKSQAVAFWCDPISGHATLYWYRQILGQGPELLVQFQDESVVDDSQLPKDRFSAERLKGVDSTLKIQPAELGDSAMYLCASSLAGWTSGSHQETQYFGPGTRLLVL.

The CDR3 loop is CASRRQRTYEQYF. CDR3 bases: TGTGCCAGCAGACGACAGAGAACCTACGAGCAGTACTTC. This rearrangement joins TRBV6-1 to TRBJ2-7, with D possibly TRBD1 on 5 matching bases. This CDR3 spans 13 amino acids. Trimming stripped 6 bases from V and 2 bases from J, with 11 bases between. The germline CDR1 and CDR2 sequences are MNHNS and SASEGT.

J is TRBJ2-3 and V is TRBV20-1; 9 positions agree with TRBD2. V lost 6 bases to trimming and J lost 1 base; unmatched junction nucleotides: 5. CDR1 is DFQATT, CDR2 SNEGSKA, per germline (reference sequence). The CDR3 is 14 residues long. The CDR3 region has the DNA TGCAGTGCGATTAGCGGGGGTGGCACAGATACGCAGTATTTT. It yields the protein CSAISGGGTDTQYF.

V gene TRBV20-1 combines with J gene TRBJ2-3; 8 positions match TRBD2. The germline V gene has CDR1 DFQATT and CDR2 SNEGSKA (reference sequence). The CDR3 extends over 15 amino acids. After removal of 3 bases from V and 3 bases from J, the junction contained 8 bases not matched to a gene. The CDR3 DNA sequence: TGCAGTGCTAGGGTCCCCGGCGGGAGGACAGATACGCAGTATTTT. Translating it yields CSARVPGGRTDTQYF.